This TCR beta chain was recorded in a study of blood T cell repertoires in COVID-19. Assay used: immunoSEQ multiplex PCR; TCRdb lists only in-frame clones, some missing. The sample contains around 130,000 clones, roughly 84% of which appear only once. This CDR3 spans 14 amino acids. The germline CDR1 and CDR2 sequences are MNHNY and SVGAGI (reference sequence). Trimming shortened V by 7 bases and J by 4 bases, and 15 bases separated the two germline ends. The clonotype was recovered from a woman aged 25 to 39 who had recovered from COVID-19. The rearrangement uses TRBV6-6 and TRBJ2-3; a possible D gene is TRBD2 (6 bases). Sequencing was done on a sample of peripheral blood. Here the CDR3 reads CASIPGDRADTQYF. CDR3 DNA sequence: TGTGCCAGCATCCCGGGAGATAGAGCAGATACGCAGTATTTT.